Sequencing of this T cell receptor beta chain was carried out in a study of molecular identifiers for immune sequencing clone quantification. At least ten counts were recorded for this clonotype. Between the trimmed V and J ends, which lost 0 bases and 0 bases, there was a span of 8 bases. This CDR3 has 15 amino acids. Germline CDR1 reads MNHEY; CDR2 reads SMNVEV (reference sequence). TCRdb passed the PCR reads through MiXCR, listing each CDR3 protein once. Of around 480,000 distinct CDR3 sequences listed, roughly 25% are singletons. Based on a CD8+CD4-CCR7+CD45RA+ profile, naive CD8 T cells were sorted.

The sample was naive CD8+ T cells from blood, with Jurkat cell RNA spiked in. Specified subset: FACS-sorted CD8+CD4-CCR7+CD45RA+ naive T cells. The gene calls are TRBV27 and TRBJ1-1; D gene unclear. The source is a human donor in good health. Some libraries in this study had Jurkat cell RNA spiked in. The CDR3 DNA sequence: TGTGCCAGCAGTTTATCGTTAAGGCTGAACACTGAAGCTTTCTTT. It translates to CASSLSLRLNTEAFF.